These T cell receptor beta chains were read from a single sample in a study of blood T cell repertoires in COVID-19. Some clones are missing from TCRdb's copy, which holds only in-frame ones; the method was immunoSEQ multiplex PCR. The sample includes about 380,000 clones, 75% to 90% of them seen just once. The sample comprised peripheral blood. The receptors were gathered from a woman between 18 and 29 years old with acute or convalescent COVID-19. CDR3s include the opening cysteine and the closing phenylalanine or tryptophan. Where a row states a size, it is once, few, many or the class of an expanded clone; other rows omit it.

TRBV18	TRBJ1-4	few	CASSRIQGDEKLFF
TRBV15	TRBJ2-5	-	CATRERGRILYQETQYF
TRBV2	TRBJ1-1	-	CASRTSQGGTEAFF
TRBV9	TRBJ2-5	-	CASPREETQYF
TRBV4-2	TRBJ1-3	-	CASSHTPGQGNGNTIYF
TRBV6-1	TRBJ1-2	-	CASSETQDRFYGYTF
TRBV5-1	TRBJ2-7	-	CASSWGAYEQYF
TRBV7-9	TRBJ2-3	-	CASSNEMRSDVADTQYF
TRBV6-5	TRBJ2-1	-	CASSSRGSSYNEQFF
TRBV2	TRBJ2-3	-	CASSVEFTDTQYF
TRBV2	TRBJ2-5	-	CASSTDNEETQYF
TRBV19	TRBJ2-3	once	CATNSGLSTDTQYF
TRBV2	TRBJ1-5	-	CASRRFSNQPQHF
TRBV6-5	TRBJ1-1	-	CASSPPLRNTEAFF
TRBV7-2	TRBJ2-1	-	CASSFSGTSGNEQFF
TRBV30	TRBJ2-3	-	CAWTPGTGATDTQYF
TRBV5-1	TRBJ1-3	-	CASSLAVGSGNTIYF
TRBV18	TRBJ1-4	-	CASSPPTGGANEKLFF
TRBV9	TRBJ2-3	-	CASSRQGGKDTQYF
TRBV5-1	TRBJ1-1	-	CASRISVNTEAFF
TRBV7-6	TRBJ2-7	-	CASSLEAQREWHEQYF
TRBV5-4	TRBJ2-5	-	CASIGLRLAGAQETQYF